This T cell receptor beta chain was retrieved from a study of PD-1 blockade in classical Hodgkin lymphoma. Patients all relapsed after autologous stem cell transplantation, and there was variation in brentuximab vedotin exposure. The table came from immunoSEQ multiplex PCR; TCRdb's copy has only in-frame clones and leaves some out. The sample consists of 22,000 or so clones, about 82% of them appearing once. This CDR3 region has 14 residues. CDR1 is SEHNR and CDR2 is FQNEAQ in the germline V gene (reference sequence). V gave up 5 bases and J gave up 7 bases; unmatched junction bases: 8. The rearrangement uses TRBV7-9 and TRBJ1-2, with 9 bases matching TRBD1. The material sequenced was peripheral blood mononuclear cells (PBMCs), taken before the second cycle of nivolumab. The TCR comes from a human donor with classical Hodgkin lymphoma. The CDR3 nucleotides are TGTGCCAGCAGCGAGACCGGGACAGGGCTTGGCTACACCTTC. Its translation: CASSETGTGLGYTF.